The rows below give T cell receptor beta chains drawn from one sample of a study of CD8 T cells in ankylosing spondylitis. TCRdb fed the 5' RACE reads into MiXCR, producing one record per CDR3 protein. Of 36,000 or so distinct CDR3 sequences listed, 4.5% to 6% were seen once; the top ten hold approximately 12%. The specimen sequenced was blood, either unsorted or a sorted T cell fraction (not recorded which). The receptors were gathered from a male donor with ankylosing spondylitis or in good health (not recorded which). CDR3s include the opening cysteine and the closing phenylalanine or tryptophan. A D gene is named only where the DNA matches it firmly. Rows give clone size only sometimes, using once, few, many, or a class for an expanded clone.

j_gene: TRBJ1-5
v_gene: TRBV19
d_gene: NA
abundance: many
CDR3aa: CASSVGRDQPQHF
CDR3nt: TGTGCCAGTAGTGTCGGGCGGGACCAGCCCCAGCATTTT

j_gene: TRBJ2-7
v_gene: TRBV19
d_gene: NA
abundance: NA
CDR3aa: CASSSRVSYEQYF
CDR3nt: TGTGCCAGTAGTAGTAGGGTTTCCTACGAGCAGTACTTC

j_gene: TRBJ2-3
v_gene: TRBV11-1
d_gene: TRBD2
abundance: many
CDR3aa: CASSLAGLSGNDDRDTQYF
CDR3nt: TGTGCCAGCAGCTTAGCTGGGCTCAGCGGGAACGACGACCGGGATACGCAGTATTTT

j_gene: TRBJ2-2
v_gene: TRBV20-1
d_gene: NA
abundance: many
CDR3aa: CSAMTGRSEYTGELFF
CDR3nt: TGCAGTGCGATGACAGGGAGGTCCGAGTACACCGGGGAGCTGTTTTTT

j_gene: TRBJ2-7
v_gene: TRBV12-3/TRBV12-4
d_gene: NA
abundance: many
CDR3aa: CASSLRGLGEQYF
CDR3nt: TGTGCCAGCAGTTTACGGGGGTTAGGCGAGCAGTACTTC

j_gene: TRBJ2-7
v_gene: TRBV13
d_gene: NA
abundance: NA
CDR3aa: CASRLGFSYEQYF
CDR3nt: TGTGCCAGCCGCCTAGGGTTCTCCTACGAGCAGTACTTC

j_gene: TRBJ2-2
v_gene: TRBV12-3/TRBV12-4
d_gene: TRBD1
abundance: many
CDR3aa: CASRTGSGELFF
CDR3nt: TGTGCCAGCAGGACAGGGTCCGGGGAGCTGTTTTTT

j_gene: TRBJ1-6
v_gene: TRBV5-1
d_gene: NA
abundance: many
CDR3aa: CASSHQGIDSPLHF
CDR3nt: TGCGCCAGCAGCCACCAGGGTATCGATTCACCCCTCCACTTT

j_gene: TRBJ2-7
v_gene: TRBV6-1
d_gene: NA
abundance: NA
CDR3aa: CASSERGVRYEQYF
CDR3nt: TGTGCCAGCAGTGAGCGCGGGGTACGATACGAGCAGTACTTC

j_gene: TRBJ2-7
v_gene: TRBV12-3/TRBV12-4
d_gene: TRBD2
abundance: many
CDR3aa: CASSLNGRNEQYF
CDR3nt: TGTGCCAGCAGTTTGAACGGGAGGAACGAGCAGTACTTC

j_gene: TRBJ2-3
v_gene: TRBV25-1
d_gene: TRBD2
abundance: many
CDR3aa: CASTAGAMNTQYF
CDR3nt: TGTGCCAGCACCGCGGGAGCGATGAATACGCAGTATTTT

j_gene: TRBJ1-6
v_gene: TRBV14
d_gene: NA
abundance: many
CDR3aa: CASSQLRDSPLHF
CDR3nt: TGTGCCAGCAGCCAACTCAGGGATTCACCCCTCCACTTT

j_gene: TRBJ2-5
v_gene: TRBV5-1
d_gene: NA
abundance: many
CDR3aa: CASSLFRFSPLETQYF
CDR3nt: TGCGCCAGCAGCTTGTTTAGATTCAGTCCCTTAGAGACCCAGTACTTC

j_gene: TRBJ2-5
v_gene: TRBV12-3/TRBV12-4
d_gene: NA
abundance: many
CDR3aa: CASSLADLQSYQETQYF
CDR3nt: TGTGCCAGCAGTTTAGCAGACCTACAGTCGTACCAAGAGACCCAGTACTTC

j_gene: TRBJ2-1
v_gene: TRBV5-1
d_gene: NA
abundance: many
CDR3aa: CASSIGSEDNEQFF
CDR3nt: TGCGCCAGCAGCATTGGCTCCGAAGACAATGAGCAGTTCTTC

j_gene: TRBJ2-7
v_gene: TRBV5-1
d_gene: NA
abundance: many
CDR3aa: CASSLALGGEQYF
CDR3nt: TGCGCCAGCAGCTTGGCCCTTGGGGGCGAGCAGTACTTC

j_gene: TRBJ2-7
v_gene: TRBV12-3/TRBV12-4
d_gene: TRBD1
abundance: many
CDR3aa: CASSLGQGYEQYF
CDR3nt: TGTGCCAGCAGTTTAGGACAGGGCTACGAGCAGTACTTC

j_gene: TRBJ2-2
v_gene: TRBV11-2
d_gene: TRBD2
abundance: NA
CDR3aa: CASSLGLAPTGELFF
CDR3nt: TGTGCCAGCAGCCTCGGACTAGCCCCCACCGGGGAGCTGTTTTTT

j_gene: TRBJ1-2
v_gene: TRBV20-1
d_gene: TRBD1
abundance: many
CDR3aa: CSARDSQGASYGYTF
CDR3nt: TGCAGTGCTAGAGATTCACAGGGGGCCAGCTATGGCTACACCTTC

j_gene: TRBJ2-2
v_gene: TRBV9
d_gene: NA
abundance: many
CDR3aa: CASSVGADARTGELFF
CDR3nt: TGTGCCAGCAGCGTAGGTGCAGACGCGAGGACCGGGGAGCTGTTTTTT

j_gene: TRBJ2-5
v_gene: TRBV5-8
d_gene: NA
abundance: many
CDR3aa: CASSYGPAPTQYF
CDR3nt: TGTGCCAGCAGCTATGGACCGGCCCCGACCCAGTACTTC

j_gene: TRBJ2-7
v_gene: TRBV5-5
d_gene: TRBD1
abundance: many
CDR3aa: CASSQQGTSYEQYF
CDR3nt: TGTGCCAGCAGCCAACAGGGGACCTCCTACGAGCAGTACTTC

j_gene: TRBJ1-1
v_gene: TRBV12-3/TRBV12-4
d_gene: NA
abundance: many
CDR3aa: CASSLRGQGATEAFF
CDR3nt: TGTGCCAGCAGTCTTAGAGGGCAGGGTGCCACTGAAGCTTTCTTT